Listed here are 10 T cell receptor beta chains from one sample, sequenced in a study of cytomegalovirus exposure and HLA in healthy donors. Researchers ran the PCR with 60 Vbeta and 13 Jbeta primers. Data came from immunoSEQ multiplex PCR; TCRdb stores just in-frame clones and leaves some out. The table has some 150,000 clones, about three quarters seen once; the top ten hold approximately 4%. The sequenced sample consisted of PBMCs. These receptors all stem from a woman aged 40 to 49 in good health and CMV-seronegative.

This chain uses TRBV5-6 with TRBJ1-1, with unresolved D. CDR1 SGHDT and CDR2 YYEEEE come from the germline V gene. V was clipped by 2 bases and J by 5 bases, with 10 bases between them. This CDR3 is built from 13 residues. The CDR3 sequence is CASSFPSSTEAFF. The CDR3 coding sequence is TGTGCCAGCAGCTTCCCTTCCAGTACTGAAGCTTTCTTT.

The chain joins TRBV5-1 to TRBJ1-1; maybe TRBD1 (6 bases). Trimming left V 0 bases short and J 1 base short, with 10 bases between. The V gene's germline CDR1 is SGHRS and CDR2 YFSETQ. CDR3 length: 15 amino acids. CDR3 nucleotide sequence: TGCGCCAGCAGCTTGGATGGCAGGGGGAACACTGAAGCTTTCTTT. Protein: CASSLDGRGNTEAFF.

The chain recombines TRBV4-1 with TRBJ2-7; TRBD1 aligns across 8 bases. Trimming removed 1 base from V and 1 base from J; junction bases left unmatched: 6. The CDR3 covers 16 residues. Germline V gene sequence: CDR1 MGHRA, CDR2 YSYEKL. CDR3 amino acids: CASSQVVGQGSYEQYF. The DNA of the CDR3 is TGCGCCAGCAGCCAAGTGGTTGGACAGGGATCCTACGAGCAGTACTTC.

V is TRBV18 and J is TRBJ1-5; 7 bases map to TRBD1. The germline CDR1 and CDR2 sequences are KGHSH and LQKENI. The junction had 3 bases not matched to a gene; V was cut back by 3 bases and J by 4 bases. The CDR3 loop spans 14 amino acids. The chain's CDR3 is CASSPGTANQPQHF. In DNA, the CDR3 is TGTGCCAGCTCACCCGGGACAGCGAATCAGCCCCAGCATTTT.

The CDR3 sequence: CASSLWGVGYEQYF. DNA of the CDR3: TGTGCCAGCAGCTTGTGGGGGGTGGGCTACGAGCAGTACTTC. J is TRBJ2-7 and V is TRBV5-6, with a possible D match to TRBD2 (6 bases). The CDR3 contains 14 residues. The V gene lost 1 base and the J gene lost 3 bases, with 11 bases spanning the gap. CDR1 and CDR2 (germline): SGHDT, YYEEEE.

The gene calls are TRBV6-5 and TRBJ2-7; D is uncertain. Trimming left V 5 bases short and J 0 bases short, with 5 bases between. This CDR3 has 12 residues. CDR1 is MNHEY, CDR2 SVGAGI, per germline. The CDR3 DNA follows: TGTGCCAGCAGTCGCGGCTCCTACGAGCAGTACTTC. This gives the protein CASSRGSYEQYF.

The rearrangement joins TRBV4-1 to TRBJ1-2; unclear D gene. Between the trimmed V and J ends, which lost 3 bases and 4 bases, there was a span of 15 bases. CDR1 MGHRA and CDR2 YSYEKL come from the germline V gene. This CDR3 region has 15 residues. CDR3 loop: CASSHSDSTFYGYTF. CDR3 sequence (DNA): TGCGCCAGCAGCCACTCGGACTCGACATTCTATGGCTACACCTTC.

This clone is a singleton in its sample. The chain employs TRBV4-2 and TRBJ1-5; 10 bases fit TRBD1. V dropped 0 bases and J dropped 6; count of bases not matched to a gene: 5. The CDR3 extends over 16 amino acids. Germline values: CDR1 LGHNA, CDR2 YNFKEQ. The CDR3 sequence: CASSQEAGQGFQPQHF. The CDR3, as DNA: TGTGCCAGCAGCCAAGAAGCGGGACAGGGGTTTCAGCCCCAGCATTTT.

V gene TRBV29-1 combines with J gene TRBJ2-7; TRBD1 matches at 8 bases. The V and J ends lost 4 bases and 0 bases, in that order; junction bases with no gene match: 23. The CDR3 loop spans 20 amino acids. Looked up from germline, CDR1 is SQVTM and CDR2 is ANQGSEA. This chain's CDR3 is CSVVPVPGTGFSTSSYEQYF. Here the CDR3 DNA reads TGCAGCGTTGTTCCCGTACCCGGGACAGGCTTTTCGACCAGCTCCTACGAGCAGTACTTC.

This chain joins TRBV7-2 and TRBJ2-2, with D possibly matching TRBD1 (6 bases). V was clipped by 7 bases and J by 7 bases, with 16 bases between them. Germline assignment: CDR1 SGHTA and CDR2 FQGNSA. The length of the CDR3 is 14 residues. The chain's CDR3 is CASTHSQGLGELFF. Here the CDR3 DNA reads TGTGCCAGCACCCACTCGCAGGGGCTCGGGGAGCTGTTTTTT.